This T cell receptor (beta chain) was identified during a study of PD-L1 blockade in urothelial cancer. At the level of the study: T cells numbered a median of around 150,000 in the blood samples. Broader study findings: Where pretreatment blood TCR clonality fell below the median, better survival was predicted.

The V gene's germline CDR1 is WSHSY and CDR2 SAAADI. V was pared by 6 bases and J by 7 bases, with 18 bases between. There are 14 residues in the CDR3. Time point specified: pretreatment peripheral blood. Sequenced by immunoSEQ multiplex PCR; TCRdb stores in-frame clones only, minus some. The sample yields approximately 70,000 clones, roughly 84% seen once. On this clone: Its target is not known.

The sequence was collected from a woman aged 70-85 years with urothelial cancer. This sequence joins TRBV10-2 and TRBJ2-5; TRBD2 is a possible D gene (6 bases). The starting material was PBMCs, obtained around atezolizumab (anti-PD-L1) treatment. This chain's CDR3 is CASRNFGGFGTQYF. DNA for the CDR3: TGCGCCAGCAGAAACTTTGGGGGGTTTGGGACCCAGTACTTC.